This T cell receptor beta chain was recovered during a study of regulatory T cells in long-lasting Graves disease. J lost 5 bases, V lost 2 bases, and 13 bases had no gene match. The CDR3 extends over 17 amino acids. Germline lookup yields CDR1 DFQATT and CDR2 SNEGSKA (reference sequence). Building the TCR beta libraries relied on iRepertoire HTBI primers, and CDR3 regions underwent Arm-PCR. TCRdb itself ran the multiplex PCR reads through MiXCR, one entry per CDR3 protein. In the table there are about 500,000 distinct CDR3 sequences, about 11% of which are singletons. Specified time point: newly diagnosed GD, antithyroid drugs for less than 3 months. Researchers made the TCR library from RNA that was extracted from PBMCs. Remarks on this clonotype: The antigen remains undetermined.

General study results and limits: No thyroid tissue was studied; the work used peripheral blood only. Persistent Graves' patients showed a TCR diversity that was lower than that of newly diagnosed ones.

The same sample was also used in a study of T cells in Graves' hyperthyroidism and ophthalmopathy. From that report: HTBI primers were the set used in a first-round RT-PCR of the TCR CDR3. Most thyroid clonotypes expanded above 0.001 appeared in blood too.

The chain combines TRBV20-1 with TRBJ2-1; 9 bases align to TRBD1. Sequenced here: peripheral blood mononuclear cells (PBMCs), sampled at new diagnosis, from a patient treated with antithyroid drugs. The TCR was taken from a woman in her twenties or thirties with Graves disease. The CDR3 reads CSARTPPGTGWNNEQFF. The CDR3 region has the DNA TGCAGTGCTAGAACCCCGCCGGGGACAGGGTGGAACAATGAGCAGTTCTTC.